This T cell receptor (beta chain) emerged from a study of blood T cell repertoires in COVID-19. About the study: Sources were T cells, B-cell-depleted T cells, or PBMCs; the material itself was cDNA or gDNA.

V shed 6 bases, J shed 6 bases, and the junction held 9 bases outside the gene matches. The CDR3 has 15 residues. Germline assignment: CDR1 MGHDK and CDR2 SYGVNS. Sequencing used immunoSEQ multiplex PCR; TCRdb keeps in-frame clones, though not all of them. The data show approximately 140,000 clones, with almost 85% seen just once and 5% to 6% held by the top ten. The receptor was isolated from a man aged 35-49 years with acute COVID-19. The chain carries TRBV25-1 and TRBJ1-5; TRBD1 aligns across 9 bases. The material sequenced was PBMCs or T cells enriched from blood (not recorded which). As DNA, the CDR3 is TGTGCCAGCAGCCCGGGACAGGGTTTTGGTCAGCCCCAGCATTTT. This gives the protein CASSPGQGFGQPQHF.